The 32 T cell receptor beta chains below were found in one sample sequenced in a study of Tregs in tolerant kidney transplant recipients. TCRdb keeps only in-frame clones here, not all; method: immunoSEQ multiplex PCR. The sample yields some 100,000 clones, almost 95% seen once. Input material: CD4+ T cells from blood. These receptor sequences come from a human donor in good health.

Of note for this clone: A junction boundary mismatches the germline segment, possibly from a read error. The chain couples TRBV2 to TRBJ2-3; 8 bases agree with TRBD2. This CDR3 contains 15 residues. The germline CDR1 and CDR2 sequences are SNHLY and FYNNEI. The CDR3 loop reads CASREAGAHTDTQYF. The CDR3 nucleotides are TGTGCCAGCAGGGAAGCGGGGGCCCACACAGATACGCAGTATTTT. The variable domain in full, completed from reference TRBV2 and TRBJ2-3, reads EPEVTQTPSHQVTQMGQEVILRCVPISNHLYFYWYRQILGQKVEFLVSFYNNEISEKSEIFDDQFSVERPDGSNFTLKIRSTKLEDSAMYFCASREAGAHTDTQYFGPGTRLTVL.

The chain carries TRBV11-2 and TRBJ1-3; D is undetermined. V lost 6 bases, J lost 0 bases, and 12 bases lay in between. Germline V CDR1 and CDR2: SGHAT, FQNNGV. This CDR3 is 15 amino acids long. Here the CDR3 DNA reads TGTGCCAGCAGTCCTGATTGGAACTCTGGAAACACCATATATTTT. This encodes CASSPDWNSGNTIYF.

J is TRBJ2-1 and V is TRBV9, with D uncertain. This CDR3 is 14 amino acids long. Between the trimmed V and J ends, which lost 1 base and 3 bases, there was a span of 8 bases. The germline V gene has CDR1 SGDLS and CDR2 YYNGEE. CDR3 DNA sequence: TGTGCCAGCAGCGTAAACCTCCTCTACAATGAGCAGTTCTTC. The encoded protein is CASSVNLLYNEQFF.

The chain recombines TRBV7-3 with TRBJ2-5; unclear D gene. V was cut by 4 bases and J by 1 base, with 7 bases left in between. Germline assignment: CDR1 SGHTA and CDR2 FQGTGA. The CDR3 covers 13 residues. Here the CDR3 reads CASSSWAQETQYF. Written as DNA, the CDR3 is TGTGCCAGCAGCTCCTGGGCCCAAGAGACCCAGTACTTC.

This chain connects TRBV2 to TRBJ1-2, with D possibly matching TRBD1 (5 bases). V was clipped by 3 bases and J by 6 bases, with 11 bases between them. Germline CDR1 SNHLY, CDR2 FYNNEI. This CDR3 contains 13 residues. The CDR3 DNA reads as TGTGCCAGCAGTGAGGGAGGGGTGGATGGCTACACCTTC. Translating it yields CASSEGGVDGYTF.

V gene TRBV5-1 combines with J gene TRBJ2-3, with D possibly TRBD2 on 5 matching bases. V was clipped by 0 bases and J by 0 bases, with 14 bases between them. This CDR3 is 17 amino acids long. CDR1 SGHRS and CDR2 YFSETQ come from the germline V gene. The CDR3 reads CASSLGGGRGSTDTQYF. CDR3 sequence (DNA): TGCGCCAGCAGCTTGGGAGGCGGGCGAGGGAGCACAGATACGCAGTATTTT.

This chain connects TRBV7-8 to TRBJ2-7; 9 nucleotides agree with TRBD1. V shed 5 bases and J 2 bases; nucleotides not matched to a gene: 4. Germline-derived CDR1 and CDR2 are SGHVS and FQNEAQ. This CDR3 has 14 amino acids. DNA of the CDR3: TGTGCCAGCAGCCTCCGGGACAGGGCCTACGAGCAGTACTTC. It encodes CASSLRDRAYEQYF.

As for this clone: Mismatch with germline at one junction end may stem from a read error. The V gene is TRBV7-7, the J gene TRBJ2-1; D perhaps matches TRBD2 (6 bases). The germline V gene has CDR1 SSHAT and CDR2 FNYEAQ (reference sequence). The CDR3 extends over 16 amino acids. CDR3 DNA sequence: TGTGCTAGCAGCTTTCCTTGGGGGGACCCTTTCCATGAGCAGTTCTTC. Translated, it gives CASSFPWGDPFHEQFF.

This chain links TRBV7-9 with TRBJ1-4; 7 bases agree with TRBD1. The V and J ends lost 1 base and 8 bases, in that order; junction bases with no gene match: 7. Looked up from germline, CDR1 is SEHNR and CDR2 is FQNEAQ (reference sequence). The CDR3 has 15 residues. The CDR3 DNA reads TGTGCCAGCAGCTTAGTAACAGGGGCATACGAAAAACTGTTTTTT. Amino acid sequence: CASSLVTGAYEKLFF.

This sequence joins TRBV2 and TRBJ2-2, with 9 nucleotides matching TRBD1. The germline V gene has CDR1 SNHLY and CDR2 FYNNEI. Trimming removed 7 bases from V and 5 bases from J; junction bases left unmatched: 8. The CDR3 length is 15 residues. The DNA of the CDR3 is TGTGCCAGCATCCTGGGACAGGGACGAACCGGGGAGCTGTTTTTT. Its protein product is CASILGQGRTGELFF.

This clone was seen a single time. V is TRBV5-1 and J is TRBJ2-1; the match to TRBD2 covers 10 bases. V trimming: 0 bases; J trimming: 6 bases; junction bases outside the gene matches: 6. The CDR3 length is 16 residues. In germline, CDR1 is SGHRS, CDR2 YFSETQ. CDR3 region: CASSLEPSGGPNEQFF. CDR3 in DNA: TGCGCCAGCAGCTTGGAACCTAGCGGGGGCCCCAATGAGCAGTTCTTC.

This chain links TRBV10-2 with TRBJ2-7, with 7 bases lining up with TRBD2. The CDR3 sequence is 13 residues long. CDR1 and CDR2 from the germline V gene are WSHSY and SAAADI. J gave up 0 bases and V 10 bases, and 6 bases lay outside the gene matches. For the CDR3, the DNA is TGCGCCATACGTAGGGACTACTCCTACGAGCAGTACTTC. Amino acid sequence: CAIRRDYSYEQYF.

V usage is TRBV4-2 and J usage is TRBJ2-5, with 7 bases aligning to TRBD2. The V segment lost 1 base and the J segment 5 bases; nucleotides outside the gene matches: 10. This CDR3 is 16 amino acids long. CDR1 is LGHNA, CDR2 YNFKEQ, per germline. CDR3 nucleotide sequence: TGTGCCAGCAGCCAAGGCCGGGACTCAGCGGGGGAGACCCAGTACTTC. It encodes CASSQGRDSAGETQYF.

The chain uses TRBV4-2 and TRBJ2-1, with TRBD2 matching over 13 bases. V was pared by 1 base and J by 4 bases, with 1 base of the junction left unmatched. This CDR3 is built from 16 residues. The germline V gene has CDR1 LGHNA and CDR2 YNFKEQ. Written as DNA, the CDR3 is TGTGCCAGCAGCCAAGGGACTAGCGGGGGATACAATGAGCAGTTCTTC. Residues: CASSQGTSGGYNEQFF.

The gene calls are TRBV7-9 and TRBJ2-7; perhaps D is TRBD1 or TRBD2 (5 bases each). Trimming removed 2 bases from V and 1 base from J, with 15 bases in between. CDR1 and CDR2 (germline): SEHNR, FQNEAQ (reference sequence). The CDR3 consists of 16 residues. The CDR3 sequence is CASSLSRGRLSYEQYF. CDR3 bases: TGTGCCAGCAGCTTATCTCGGGGCCGCCTTTCCTACGAGCAGTACTTC.

The chain links TRBV19 to TRBJ2-1; 10 bases align to TRBD2. Per germline, CDR1 LNHDA and CDR2 SQIVND (reference sequence). V trimming: 6 bases; J trimming: 1 base; junction bases outside the gene matches: 6. The CDR3 covers 16 residues. CDR3 amino acids: CASSPSGSLSYNEQFF. The CDR3 DNA reads as TGTGCCAGTAGCCCTAGCGGGAGTCTTTCCTACAATGAGCAGTTCTTC.

The chain has TRBV18 and TRBJ2-7; maybe TRBD1 (6 bases). Germline V lookup: CDR1 KGHSH, CDR2 LQKENI. The CDR3 length is 14 residues. V lost 0 bases, J lost 3 bases, and 9 bases lay in between. The CDR3 spells CASSPPDRNYEQYF. Here the CDR3 DNA reads TGTGCCAGCTCACCACCGGACAGAAACTACGAGCAGTACTTC. Looking up the rest from reference TRBV18 and TRBJ2-7 gives the full variable domain: NAGVMQNPRHLVRRRGQEARLRCSPMKGHSHVYWYRQLPEEGLKFMVYLQKENIIDESGMPKERFSAEFPKEGPSILRIQQVVRGDSAAYFCASSPPDRNYEQYFGPGTRLTVT.

The chain joins TRBV18 to TRBJ2-1; D not resolved. The V end was cut by 0 bases, the J end by 3 bases, with 12 bases between. Germline assignment: CDR1 KGHSH and CDR2 LQKENI. This CDR3 spans 16 amino acids. The CDR3 loop is CASSPPTRQNYNEQFF. DNA of the CDR3: TGTGCCAGCTCACCACCGACAAGACAAAACTACAATGAGCAGTTCTTC. The full variable domain, in which reference TRBV18 and TRBJ2-1 provide the parts outside the CDR3, is NAGVMQNPRHLVRRRGQEARLRCSPMKGHSHVYWYRQLPEEGLKFMVYLQKENIIDESGMPKERFSAEFPKEGPSILRIQQVVRGDSAAYFCASSPPTRQNYNEQFFGPGTRLTVL.

The chain joins TRBV5-1 to TRBJ1-2; tentative D call: TRBD1 (6 bases). This CDR3 contains 13 residues. V shed 4 bases and J shed 6 bases, with 13 bases lying between them. CDR1 SGHRS and CDR2 YFSETQ come from the germline V gene. In DNA, the CDR3 is TGCGCCAGCAGCGGGGGCGGTGGCGATGGCTACACCTTC. This encodes CASSGGGGDGYTF.

This sequence joins TRBV9 and TRBJ2-7; 7 bases fit TRBD1. Germline values: CDR1 SGDLS, CDR2 YYNGEE. Unmatched junction bases numbered 10, after V lost 5 bases and J lost 2 bases. This CDR3 contains 15 residues. The CDR3, as DNA: TGTGCCAGCAGTAGACAGGGTTCCCCTACCTACGAGCAGTACTTC. Translation: CASSRQGSPTYEQYF.

The J gene is TRBJ1-2, the V gene TRBV25-1, with unresolved D. The CDR3 contains 12 residues. Germline V CDR1 and CDR2: MGHDK, SYGVNS. The V end was cut by 7 bases, the J end by 2 bases, with 8 bases between. The CDR3 spells CASMYKNYGYTF. In DNA form, the CDR3 reads TGTGCCAGCATGTACAAAAACTATGGCTACACCTTC.

The V and J genes are TRBV7-2 and TRBJ2-3, with TRBD2 matching 11 bases. The germline V gene encodes CDR1 SGHTA and CDR2 FQGNSA. The CDR3 spans 18 residues. With V trimmed by 1 base and J by 2 bases, 8 bases remained unmatched. The chain's CDR3 is CASSLGGPGLAATDTQYF. The CDR3 nucleotides are TGTGCCAGCAGCTTAGGGGGACCGGGACTAGCGGCCACAGATACGCAGTATTTT.

V usage is TRBV6-5 and J usage is TRBJ2-6, with D perhaps TRBD2 (6 bases). Germline CDR1 reads MNHEY; CDR2 reads SVGAGI. V was shortened by 6 bases and J by 1 base, with 10 bases between the two germline ends. CDR3 length: 15 residues. The CDR3 DNA reads as TGTGCCAGCAGCACTGGGGGGTCTGGGGCCAACGTCCTGACTTTC. This gives the protein CASSTGGSGANVLTF.

The chain joins TRBV7-2 to TRBJ2-2; 7 bases fit TRBD2. Germline V gene data show CDR1 as SGHTA and CDR2 as FQGNSA. The V segment lost 5 bases and the J segment 5 bases; nucleotides outside the gene matches: 11. CDR3 size: 16 residues. The CDR3 loop is CASSRSGQAGTGELFF. The CDR3 DNA reads as TGTGCCAGCAGCCGCTCTGGACAAGCGGGGACCGGGGAGCTGTTTTTT.

V gene TRBV19 combines with J gene TRBJ1-1; a possible D gene is TRBD1 (5 bases). V gave up 9 bases and J gave up 0 bases, with 17 bases separating them. The CDR3 contains 15 residues. Germline CDR1 reads LNHDA; CDR2 reads SQIVND (reference sequence). CDR3 bases: TGTGCCAGCGGCCGTGGCTGGGGCATGAACACTGAAGCTTTCTTT. Translated, it gives CASGRGWGMNTEAFF.

V gene TRBV9 combines with J gene TRBJ2-1; TRBD2 matches 8 bases. Germline V gene lookup returns CDR1 SGDLS and CDR2 YYNGEE. This CDR3 spans 18 amino acids. The V gene end was trimmed by 0 bases and the J gene end by 0 bases; junction bases not matched to a gene: 8. The DNA for the CDR3 is TGTGCCAGCAGCGTAGCTGAACTAGCGGCGAGCTCCTACAATGAGCAGTTCTTC. It specifies CASSVAELAASSYNEQFF.

This chain joins TRBV5-1 and TRBJ1-3; tentatively, D is TRBD1 (5 bases). Germline-derived CDR1 and CDR2 are SGHRS and YFSETQ. Deletions cut 4 bases from V and 4 bases from J, with 15 bases between. The CDR3 runs 15 residues. The CDR3 loop reads CASSPGAGSGNTIYF. The CDR3 DNA reads TGCGCCAGCAGCCCCGGGGCAGGATCAGGAAACACCATATATTTT.

V and J are TRBV5-1 and TRBJ2-3, with a tentative D call TRBD1 (5 bases). V lost 0 bases, J lost 1 base, and 6 bases lay in between. The germline CDR1 and CDR2 sequences are SGHRS and YFSETQ. The length of the CDR3 is 14 residues. CDR3 DNA: TGCGCCAGCAGCTTGGCCAGGGGCACAGATACGCAGTATTTT. Residues: CASSLARGTDTQYF.

The rearrangement links TRBV6-5 to TRBJ2-7; TRBD1 or TRBD2 may be the D gene (5 bases each). The germline V gene has CDR1 MNHEY and CDR2 SVGAGI. Trimming cost V 2 bases and J 3 bases, with 14 bases left between them. This CDR3 has 15 residues. The CDR3 DNA is TGTGCCAGCAGTTACAACGGGGACGCAGTCTACGAGCAGTACTTC. Translated, it gives CASSYNGDAVYEQYF.

CDR3 sequence (DNA): TGTGCCAGCAGCTTGGGTCAGGGAATTACAGATACGCAGTATTTT. Its translation: CASSLGQGITDTQYF. The gene calls are TRBV5-6 and TRBJ2-3; perhaps TRBD1 as D (5 bases). This CDR3 is 15 amino acids long. V lost 0 bases to trimming and J lost 3 bases, with 11 bases between them. The germline V gene encodes CDR1 SGHDT and CDR2 YYEEEE. Drawing the rest from reference TRBV5-6 and TRBJ2-3, the complete variable domain is DAGVTQSPTHLIKTRGQQVTLRCSPKSGHDTVSWYQQALGQGPQFIFQYYEEEERQRGNFPDRFSGHQFPNYSSELNVNALLLGDSALYLCASSLGQGITDTQYFGPGTRLTVL.

The rearrangement links TRBV4-1 to TRBJ2-7; 10 bases match TRBD2. Germline V gene lookup returns CDR1 MGHRA and CDR2 YSYEKL. V was pared by 0 bases and J by 3 bases, with 8 bases of the junction left unmatched. This CDR3 spans 17 amino acids. The CDR3 bases are TGCGCCAGCAGCCAAGAAAGGGAAGCTAGCGGGAGCTACGAGCAGTACTTC. It is translated as CASSQEREASGSYEQYF.

V and J are TRBV19 and TRBJ1-1; unclear D gene. V lost 2 bases and J lost 0, with 10 bases in between. The germline CDR1 and CDR2 sequences are LNHDA and SQIVND (reference sequence). The CDR3 is made up of 15 amino acids. In DNA, the CDR3 is TGTGCCAGTAGTATAAGTGGGCGGTTGAACACTGAAGCTTTCTTT. Translated: CASSISGRLNTEAFF.